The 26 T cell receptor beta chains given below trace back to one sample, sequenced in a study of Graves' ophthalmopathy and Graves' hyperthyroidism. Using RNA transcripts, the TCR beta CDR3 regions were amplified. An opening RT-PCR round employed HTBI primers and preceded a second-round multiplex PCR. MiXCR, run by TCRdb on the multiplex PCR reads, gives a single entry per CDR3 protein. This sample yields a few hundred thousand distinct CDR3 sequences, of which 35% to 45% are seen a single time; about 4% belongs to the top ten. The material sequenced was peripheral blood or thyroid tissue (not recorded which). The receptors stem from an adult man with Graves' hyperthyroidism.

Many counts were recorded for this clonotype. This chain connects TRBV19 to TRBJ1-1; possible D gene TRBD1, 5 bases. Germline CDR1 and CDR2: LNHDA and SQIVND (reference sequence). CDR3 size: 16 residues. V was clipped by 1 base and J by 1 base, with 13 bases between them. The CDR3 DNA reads TGTGCCAGTAGTATAGCGCGGGGCATTGGGAACACTGAAGCTTTCTTT. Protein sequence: CASSIARGIGNTEAFF.

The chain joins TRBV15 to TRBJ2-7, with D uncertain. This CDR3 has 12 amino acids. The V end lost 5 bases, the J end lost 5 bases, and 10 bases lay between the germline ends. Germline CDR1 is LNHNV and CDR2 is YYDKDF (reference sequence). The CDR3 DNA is TGTGCCACCAGCTCTACCTCAAACGAGCAGTACTTC. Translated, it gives CATSSTSNEQYF.

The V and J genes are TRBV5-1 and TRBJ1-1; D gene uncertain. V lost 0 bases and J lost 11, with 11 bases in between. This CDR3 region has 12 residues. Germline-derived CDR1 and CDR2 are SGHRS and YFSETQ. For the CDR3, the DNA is TGCGCCAGCAGCTTGGTTACTGGGCGTGCTTTCTTT. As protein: CASSLVTGRAFF.

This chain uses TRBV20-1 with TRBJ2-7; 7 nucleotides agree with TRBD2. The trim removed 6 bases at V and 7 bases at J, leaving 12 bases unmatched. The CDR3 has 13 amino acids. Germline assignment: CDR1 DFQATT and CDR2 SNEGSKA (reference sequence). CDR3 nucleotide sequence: TGCAGTGCCAGCCGCGGGAGTTTCGATGAGCAGTACTTC. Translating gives CSASRGSFDEQYF.

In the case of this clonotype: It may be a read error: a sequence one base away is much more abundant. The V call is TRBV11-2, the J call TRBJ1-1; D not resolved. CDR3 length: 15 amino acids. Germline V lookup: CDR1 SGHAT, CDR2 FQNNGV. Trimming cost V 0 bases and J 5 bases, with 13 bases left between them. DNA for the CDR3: TGTGCCAGCAGCTTAGACAGGATATTGGTAACTGAAGCTTTCTTT. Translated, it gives CASSLDRILVTEAFF. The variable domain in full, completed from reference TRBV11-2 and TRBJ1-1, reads EAGVAQSPRYKIIEKRQSVAFWCNPISGHATLYWYQQILGQGPKLLIQFQNNGVVDDSQLPKDRFSAERLKGVDSTLKIQPAKLEDSAVYLCASSLDRILVTEAFFGQGTRLTVV.

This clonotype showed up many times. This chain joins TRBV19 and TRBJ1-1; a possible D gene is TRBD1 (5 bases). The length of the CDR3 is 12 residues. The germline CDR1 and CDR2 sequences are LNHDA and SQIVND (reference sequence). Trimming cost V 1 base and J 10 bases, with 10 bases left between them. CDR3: CASSIVGGGAFF. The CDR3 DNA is TGTGCCAGTAGTATAGTCGGTGGGGGAGCTTTCTTT.

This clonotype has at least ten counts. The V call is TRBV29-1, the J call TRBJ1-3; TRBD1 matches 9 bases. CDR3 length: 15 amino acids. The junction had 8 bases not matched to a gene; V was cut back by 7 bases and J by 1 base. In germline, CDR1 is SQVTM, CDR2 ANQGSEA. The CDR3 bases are TGCAGCGCCCGGACAGGGGCAACGTCTGGAAACACCATATATTTT. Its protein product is CSARTGATSGNTIYF.

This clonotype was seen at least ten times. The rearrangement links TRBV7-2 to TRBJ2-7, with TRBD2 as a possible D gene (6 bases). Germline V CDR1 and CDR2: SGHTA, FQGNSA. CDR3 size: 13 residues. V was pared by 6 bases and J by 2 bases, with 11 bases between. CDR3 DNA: TGTGCCAGCAGGCTAGCGCTACCCTACGAGCAGTACTTC. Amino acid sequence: CASRLALPYEQYF. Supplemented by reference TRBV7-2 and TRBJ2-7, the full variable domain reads GAGVSQSPSNKVTEKGKDVELRCDPISGHTALYWYRQSLGQGLEFLIYFQGNSAPDKSGLPSDRFSAERTGGSVSTLTIQRTQQEDSAVYLCASRLALPYEQYFGPGTRLTVT.

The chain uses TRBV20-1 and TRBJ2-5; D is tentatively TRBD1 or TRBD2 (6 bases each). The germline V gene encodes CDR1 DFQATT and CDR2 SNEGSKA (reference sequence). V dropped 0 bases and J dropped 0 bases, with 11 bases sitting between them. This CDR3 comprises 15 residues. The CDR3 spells CSARDGGTNQETQYF. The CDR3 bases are TGCAGTGCTAGAGATGGAGGGACAAACCAAGAGACCCAGTACTTC.

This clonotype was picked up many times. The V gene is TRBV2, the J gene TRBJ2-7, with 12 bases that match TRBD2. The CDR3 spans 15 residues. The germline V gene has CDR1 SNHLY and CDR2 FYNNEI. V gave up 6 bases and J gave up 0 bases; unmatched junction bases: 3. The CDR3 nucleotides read TGTGCCAGCAGGGAGACTAGCGGGAGCTCCTACGAGCAGTACTTC. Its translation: CASRETSGSSYEQYF.

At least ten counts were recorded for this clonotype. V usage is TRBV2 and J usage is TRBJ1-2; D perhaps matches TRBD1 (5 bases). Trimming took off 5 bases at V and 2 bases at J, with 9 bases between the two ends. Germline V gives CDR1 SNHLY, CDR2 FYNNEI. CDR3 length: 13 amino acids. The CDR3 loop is CASSIQDNYGYTF. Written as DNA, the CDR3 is TGTGCCAGCAGTATACAGGACAACTATGGCTACACCTTC.

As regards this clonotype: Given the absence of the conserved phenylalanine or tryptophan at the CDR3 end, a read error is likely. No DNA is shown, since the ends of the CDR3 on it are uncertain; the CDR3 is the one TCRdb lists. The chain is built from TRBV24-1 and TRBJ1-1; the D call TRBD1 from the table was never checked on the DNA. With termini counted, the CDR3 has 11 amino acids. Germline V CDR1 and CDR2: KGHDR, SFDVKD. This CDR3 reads CATSDNGIANY.

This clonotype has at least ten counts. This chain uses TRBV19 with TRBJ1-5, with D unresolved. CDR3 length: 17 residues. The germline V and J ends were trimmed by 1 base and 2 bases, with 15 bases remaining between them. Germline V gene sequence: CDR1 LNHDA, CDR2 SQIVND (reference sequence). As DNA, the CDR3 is TGTGCCAGTAGTATAGTACCCCGAGGGCTGGGCAATCAGCCCCAGCATTTT. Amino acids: CASSIVPRGLGNQPQHF.

The CDR3 DNA is TGTGCCCCAGAGGACGGCTCCTATAATTCACCCCTCCACTTT. This codes for CAPEDGSYNSPLHF. The V and J genes are TRBV10-3 and TRBJ1-6, with D hard to call. This CDR3 has 14 amino acids. V was clipped by 11 bases and J by 0 bases, with 11 bases between them. Germline CDR1 ENHRY, CDR2 SYGVKD.

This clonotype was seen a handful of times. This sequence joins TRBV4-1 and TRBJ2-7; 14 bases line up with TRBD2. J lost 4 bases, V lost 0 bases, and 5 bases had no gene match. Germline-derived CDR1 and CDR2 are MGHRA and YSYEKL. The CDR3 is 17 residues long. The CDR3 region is CASSQDGTSGGGYEQYF. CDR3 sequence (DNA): TGCGCCAGCAGCCAAGACGGGACTAGCGGGGGTGGATACGAGCAGTACTTC.

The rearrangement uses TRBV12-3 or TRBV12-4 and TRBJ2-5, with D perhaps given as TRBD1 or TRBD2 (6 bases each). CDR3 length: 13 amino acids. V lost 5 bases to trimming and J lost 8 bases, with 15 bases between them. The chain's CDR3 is CASSPGDGGTQYF. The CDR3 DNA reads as TGTGCCAGCAGTCCAGGGGACGGGGGCACCCAGTACTTC.

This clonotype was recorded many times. CDR3 region: CASRADRGPSYEQYF. CDR3 DNA sequence: TGTGCCAGCAGGGCTGACAGGGGACCGTCCTACGAGCAGTACTTC. The V call is TRBV6-1, the J call TRBJ2-7; 8 bases agree with TRBD1. Germline trimming cut 6 bases from V and 1 base from J; bases unmatched to any gene: 8. The CDR3 loop spans 15 amino acids. The V gene's germline CDR1 is MNHNS and CDR2 SASEGT.

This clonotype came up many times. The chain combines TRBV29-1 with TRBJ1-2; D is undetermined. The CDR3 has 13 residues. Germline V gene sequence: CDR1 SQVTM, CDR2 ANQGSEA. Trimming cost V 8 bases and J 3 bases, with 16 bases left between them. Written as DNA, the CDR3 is TGCAGCACCGAGACGGCAGTTGACTATGGCTACACCTTC. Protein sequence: CSTETAVDYGYTF.

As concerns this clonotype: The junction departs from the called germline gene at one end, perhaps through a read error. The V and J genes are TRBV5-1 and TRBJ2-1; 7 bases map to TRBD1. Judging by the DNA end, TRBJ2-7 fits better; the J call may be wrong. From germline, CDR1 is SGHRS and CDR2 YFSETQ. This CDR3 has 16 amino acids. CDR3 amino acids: CASSQTTGVIYNEQYF. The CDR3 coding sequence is TGTGCCAGCAGCCAGACCACAGGGGTCATCTACAATGAGCAGTACTTC.

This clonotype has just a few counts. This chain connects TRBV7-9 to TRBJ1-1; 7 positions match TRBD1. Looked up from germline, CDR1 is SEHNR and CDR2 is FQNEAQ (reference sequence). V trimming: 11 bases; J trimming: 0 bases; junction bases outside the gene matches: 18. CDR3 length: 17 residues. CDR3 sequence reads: CAWSPLPGQPMNTEAFF. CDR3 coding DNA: TGTGCCTGGAGTCCACTTCCGGGACAGCCTATGAACACTGAAGCTTTCTTT. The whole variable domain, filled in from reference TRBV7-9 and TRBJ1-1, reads DTGVSQNPRHKITKRGQNVTFRCDPISEHNRLYWYRQTLGQGPEFLTYFQNEAQLEKSRLLSDRFSAERPKGSFSTLEIQRTEQGDSAMYLCAWSPLPGQPMNTEAFFGQGTRLTVV.

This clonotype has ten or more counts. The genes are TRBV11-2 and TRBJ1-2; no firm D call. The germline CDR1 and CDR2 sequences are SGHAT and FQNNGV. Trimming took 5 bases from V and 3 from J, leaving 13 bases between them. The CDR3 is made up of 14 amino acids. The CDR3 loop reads CASSLAGWDYGYTF. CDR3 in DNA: TGTGCCAGCAGCCTGGCCGGTTGGGACTATGGCTACACCTTC.

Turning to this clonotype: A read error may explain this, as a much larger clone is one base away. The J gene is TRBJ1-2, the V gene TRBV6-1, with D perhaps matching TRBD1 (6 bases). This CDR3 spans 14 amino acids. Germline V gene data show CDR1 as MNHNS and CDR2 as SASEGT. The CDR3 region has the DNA TGTGCCAGCAGGATAGGACAGCGAAACTATAGCTACACCTTC. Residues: CASRIGQRNYSYTF.

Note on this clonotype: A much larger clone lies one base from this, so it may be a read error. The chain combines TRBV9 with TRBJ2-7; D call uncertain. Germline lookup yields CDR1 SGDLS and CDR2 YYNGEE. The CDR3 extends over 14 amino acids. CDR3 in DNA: TGTGCCGGCAGCGTAGGTGGAGACACCTACGAGCAGTACTTC. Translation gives CAGSVGGDTYEQYF.

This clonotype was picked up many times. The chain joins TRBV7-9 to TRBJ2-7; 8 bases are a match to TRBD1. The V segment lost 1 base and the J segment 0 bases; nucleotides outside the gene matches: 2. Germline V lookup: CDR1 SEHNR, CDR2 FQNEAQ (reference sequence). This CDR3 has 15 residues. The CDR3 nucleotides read TGTGCCAGCAGCTTAGAGGGACAGGTCTCCTACGAGCAGTACTTC. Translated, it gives CASSLEGQVSYEQYF.

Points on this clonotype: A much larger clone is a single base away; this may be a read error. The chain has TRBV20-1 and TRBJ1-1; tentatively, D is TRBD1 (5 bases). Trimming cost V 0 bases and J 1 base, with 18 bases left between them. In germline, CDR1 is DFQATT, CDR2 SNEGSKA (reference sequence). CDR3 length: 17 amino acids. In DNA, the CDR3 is TGCAGTGCTAGAGATCATGGGGCAGGGTACTGGAACACTGAAGCTTTCTTT. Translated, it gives CSARDHGAGYWNTEAFF.

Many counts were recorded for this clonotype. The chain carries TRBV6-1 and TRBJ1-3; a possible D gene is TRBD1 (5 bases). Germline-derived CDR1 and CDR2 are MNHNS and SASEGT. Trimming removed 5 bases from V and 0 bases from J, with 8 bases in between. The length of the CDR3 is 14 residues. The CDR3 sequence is CASSWGNSGNTIYF. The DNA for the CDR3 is TGTGCCAGCAGTTGGGGGAACTCTGGAAACACCATATATTTT.